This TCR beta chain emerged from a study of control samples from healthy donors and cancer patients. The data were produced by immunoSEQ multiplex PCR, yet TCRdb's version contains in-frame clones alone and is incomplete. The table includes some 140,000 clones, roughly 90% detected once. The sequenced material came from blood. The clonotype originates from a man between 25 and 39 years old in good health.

For the CDR3, the DNA is TGTGCCAGCAGCTTATTACCCGGACTAGCGGGAAATGAGCAGTTCTTC. It codes for CASSLLPGLAGNEQFF. V and J are TRBV7-9 and TRBJ2-1; 12 positions agree with TRBD2. V lost 2 bases to trimming and J lost 7 bases; unmatched junction nucleotides: 6. Germline V gives CDR1 SEHNR, CDR2 FQNEAQ (reference sequence). CDR3 length: 16 residues.